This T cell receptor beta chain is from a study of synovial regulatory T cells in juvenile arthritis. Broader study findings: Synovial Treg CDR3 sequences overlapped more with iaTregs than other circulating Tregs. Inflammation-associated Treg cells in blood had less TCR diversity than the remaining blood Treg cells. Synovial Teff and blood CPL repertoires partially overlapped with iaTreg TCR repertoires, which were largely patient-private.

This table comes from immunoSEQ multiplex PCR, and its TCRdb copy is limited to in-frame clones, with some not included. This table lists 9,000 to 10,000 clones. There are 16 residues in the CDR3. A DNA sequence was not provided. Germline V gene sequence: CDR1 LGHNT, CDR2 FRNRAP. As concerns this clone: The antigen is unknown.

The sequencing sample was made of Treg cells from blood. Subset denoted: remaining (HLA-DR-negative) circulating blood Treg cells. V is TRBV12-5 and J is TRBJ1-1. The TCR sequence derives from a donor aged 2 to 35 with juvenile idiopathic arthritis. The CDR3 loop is CASGLAPKFGNTEAFF.